In this sample, the clone carrying this T cell receptor beta chain turned up a few times. This sample's time point: after dendritic cell vaccination, including at tumor progression/relapse. The sample is drawn from a study of glioma-infiltrating T cells after dendritic cell vaccination. The table came from immunoSEQ multiplex PCR; TCRdb's copy has only in-frame clones and leaves some out. The table has 55,000 to 75,000 clones, around 85% seen once. With V trimmed by 3 bases and J by 3 bases, 2 bases remained unmatched. The CDR3 runs 15 residues. Germline V gene data show CDR1 as SGHNT and CDR2 as YENEEA.

V and J are TRBV11-3 and TRBJ2-5, with TRBD2 identical over 12 bases. This specimen consisted of blood, obtained after dendritic cell vaccination. This receptor was taken from a human donor with glioblastoma. For the CDR3, the DNA is TGTGCCAGCAGCTTGCGACTAGCGGGGGAAGAGACCCAGTACTTC. It specifies CASSLRLAGEETQYF. The full variable domain, rest sourced from reference TRBV11-3 and TRBJ2-5, is EAGVVQSPRYKIIEKKQPVAFWCNPISGHNTLYWYLQNLGQGPELLIRYENEEAVDDSQLPKDRFSAERLKGVDSTLKIQPAELGDSAVYLCASSLRLAGEETQYFGPGTRLLVL.